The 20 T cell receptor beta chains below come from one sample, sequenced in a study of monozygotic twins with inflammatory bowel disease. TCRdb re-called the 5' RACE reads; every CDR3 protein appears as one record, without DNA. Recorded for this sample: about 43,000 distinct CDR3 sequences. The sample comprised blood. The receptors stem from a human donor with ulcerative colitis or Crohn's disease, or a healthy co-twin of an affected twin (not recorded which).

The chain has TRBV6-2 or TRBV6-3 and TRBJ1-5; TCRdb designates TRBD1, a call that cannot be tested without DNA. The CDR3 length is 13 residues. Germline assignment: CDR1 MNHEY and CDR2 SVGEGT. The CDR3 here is CASSWTGYQPQHF.

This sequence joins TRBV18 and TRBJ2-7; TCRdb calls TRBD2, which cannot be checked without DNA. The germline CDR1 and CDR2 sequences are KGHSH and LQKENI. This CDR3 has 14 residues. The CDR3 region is CASSLAGFAYEQYF.

CDR3 sequence reads: CATREGIVSNQPQHF. This chain links TRBV27 with TRBJ1-5. This CDR3 has 15 amino acids. Germline lookup yields CDR1 MNHEY and CDR2 SMNVEV (reference sequence).

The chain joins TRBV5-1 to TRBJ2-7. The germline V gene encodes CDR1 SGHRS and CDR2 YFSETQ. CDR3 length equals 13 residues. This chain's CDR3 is CASSLQESYEQYF.

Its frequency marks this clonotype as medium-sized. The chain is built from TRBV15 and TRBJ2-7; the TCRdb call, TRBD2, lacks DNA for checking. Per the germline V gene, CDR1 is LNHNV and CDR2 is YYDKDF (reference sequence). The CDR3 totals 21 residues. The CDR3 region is CATSSPPGLAGGPRSSYEQYF.

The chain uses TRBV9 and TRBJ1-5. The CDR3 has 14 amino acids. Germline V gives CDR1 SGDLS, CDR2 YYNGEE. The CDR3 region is CASSVDHSNQPQHF.

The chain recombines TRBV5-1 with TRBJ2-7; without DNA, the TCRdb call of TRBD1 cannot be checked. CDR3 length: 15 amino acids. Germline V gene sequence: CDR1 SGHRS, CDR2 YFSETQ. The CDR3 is CASSTQDRGPYEQYF.

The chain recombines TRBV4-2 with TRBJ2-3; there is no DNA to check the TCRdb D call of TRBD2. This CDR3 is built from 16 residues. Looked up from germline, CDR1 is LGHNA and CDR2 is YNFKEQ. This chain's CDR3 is CASSQSSGGAWDTQYF.

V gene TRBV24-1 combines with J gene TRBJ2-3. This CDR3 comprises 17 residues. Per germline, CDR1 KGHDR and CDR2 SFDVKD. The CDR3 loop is CATSDTSSGWNTDTQYF.

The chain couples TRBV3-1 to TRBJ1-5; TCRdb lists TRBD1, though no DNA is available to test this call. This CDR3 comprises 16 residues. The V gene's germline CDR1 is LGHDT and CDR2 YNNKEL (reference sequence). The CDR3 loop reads CASSQEGRKGAQPQHF.

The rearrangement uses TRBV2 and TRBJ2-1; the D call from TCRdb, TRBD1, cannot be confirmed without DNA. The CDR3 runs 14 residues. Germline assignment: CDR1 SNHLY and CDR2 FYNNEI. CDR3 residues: CASSQTGGYNEQFF.

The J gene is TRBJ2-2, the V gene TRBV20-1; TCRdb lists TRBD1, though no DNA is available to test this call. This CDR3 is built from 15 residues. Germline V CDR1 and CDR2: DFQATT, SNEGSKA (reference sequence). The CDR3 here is CSARGRERNTGELFF.

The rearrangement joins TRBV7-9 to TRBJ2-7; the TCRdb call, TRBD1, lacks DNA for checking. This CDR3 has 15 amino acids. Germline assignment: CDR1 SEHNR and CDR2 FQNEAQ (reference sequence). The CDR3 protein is CASSPPGDSEYEQYF. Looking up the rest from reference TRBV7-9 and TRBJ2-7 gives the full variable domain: DTGVSQNPRHKITKRGQNVTFRCDPISEHNRLYWYRQTLGQGPEFLTYFQNEAQLEKSRLLSDRFSAERPKGSFSTLEIQRTEQGDSAMYLCASSPPGDSEYEQYFGPGTRLTVT.

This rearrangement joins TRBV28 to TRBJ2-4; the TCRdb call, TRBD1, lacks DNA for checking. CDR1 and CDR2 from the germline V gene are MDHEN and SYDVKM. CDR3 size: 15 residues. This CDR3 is CASSSPGLAKNIQYF.

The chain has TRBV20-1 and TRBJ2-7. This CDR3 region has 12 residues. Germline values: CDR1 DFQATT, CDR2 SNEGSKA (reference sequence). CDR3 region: CSASMINYEQYF.

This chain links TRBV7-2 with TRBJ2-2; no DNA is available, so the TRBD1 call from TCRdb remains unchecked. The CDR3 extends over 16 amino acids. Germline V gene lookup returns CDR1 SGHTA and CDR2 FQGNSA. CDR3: CASSLPAYRVWGELFF.

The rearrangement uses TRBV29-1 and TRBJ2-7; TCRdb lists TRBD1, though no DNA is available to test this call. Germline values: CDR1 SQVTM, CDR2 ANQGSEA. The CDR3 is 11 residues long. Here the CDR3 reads CSVYRGYEQYF.

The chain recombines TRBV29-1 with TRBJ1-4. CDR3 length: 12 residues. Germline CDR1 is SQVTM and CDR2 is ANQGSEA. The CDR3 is CSVAATNEKLFF.

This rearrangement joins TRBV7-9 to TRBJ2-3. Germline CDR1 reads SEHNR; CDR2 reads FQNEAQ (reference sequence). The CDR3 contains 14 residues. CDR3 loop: CASSLTLGTDTQYF.

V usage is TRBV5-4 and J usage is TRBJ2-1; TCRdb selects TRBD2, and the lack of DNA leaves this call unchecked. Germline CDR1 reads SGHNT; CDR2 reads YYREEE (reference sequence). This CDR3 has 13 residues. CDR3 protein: CALPGPQGHEQFF.